This passage covers 18 T cell receptor beta chains from one sample sequenced in a study of T cell repertoires in ileal Crohn's disease. Repertoires were generated with immunoSEQ multiplex PCR, while TCRdb's copy carries only in-frame clones and drops some. The data contain around 8,500 clones, about 96% of them seen just once; the ten biggest clones take up approximately 0.2%. The sequencing sample was made of ileal tissue. These TCRs come from an adult with Crohn's disease.

This clone was counted only a few times. The chain is built from TRBV30 and TRBJ2-7; 9 bases agree with TRBD1. Germline V gene data show CDR1 as GTSNPN and CDR2 as SVGIG (reference sequence). The CDR3 sequence is 14 residues long. Unmatched junction bases numbered 7, after V lost 2 bases and J lost 5 bases. In nucleotides, the CDR3 is TGTGCCTGGAGTACCGGGACAGGGTTCGACGAGCAGTACTTC. Translation gives CAWSTGTGFDEQYF.

The chain uses TRBV9 and TRBJ2-5, with D possibly matching TRBD2 (6 bases). Looked up from germline, CDR1 is SGDLS and CDR2 is YYNGEE. This CDR3 contains 15 residues. Trimming pared 0 bases from V and 4 bases from J, leaving 13 bases between. CDR3 in amino acids: CASSVEQGGIETQYF. The CDR3 DNA reads as TGTGCCAGCAGCGTAGAGCAGGGAGGTATAGAGACCCAGTACTTC.

The chain recombines TRBV7-2 with TRBJ2-3, with 9 positions matching TRBD2. This CDR3 is 17 amino acids long. After removal of 2 bases from V and 0 bases from J, the junction contained 6 bases not matched to a gene. Germline V gene lookup returns CDR1 SGHTA and CDR2 FQGNSA. The CDR3 loop is CASSLSISGGSTDTQYF. CDR3 sequence (DNA): TGTGCCAGCAGCTTATCGATTAGCGGGGGAAGCACAGATACGCAGTATTTT.

The chain employs TRBV2 and TRBJ1-1; possibly TRBD1 for D (5 bases). The CDR3 has 13 amino acids. Germline V gene data show CDR1 as SNHLY and CDR2 as FYNNEI. V was pared by 8 bases and J by 7 bases, with 17 bases between. The CDR3 region is CASVLQGPLEAFF. The CDR3 bases are TGTGCCAGCGTTCTGCAGGGCCCCCTTGAAGCTTTCTTT.

This clone was seen more than once but under ten times. This chain links TRBV29-1 with TRBJ1-1; no clear D. Germline CDR1 SQVTM, CDR2 ANQGSEA. V was pared by 4 bases and J by 6 bases, with 6 bases between. The CDR3 covers 10 residues. The CDR3 coding sequence is TGCAGCGTTGTTGGCCCTGAAGCTTTCTTT. Protein: CSVVGPEAFF.

CDR3: CASRFRWGGGFSSTDTQYF. CDR3 nucleotide sequence: TGTGCCAGCAGATTCCGTTGGGGCGGGGGATTTTCTAGCACAGATACGCAGTATTTT. V gene TRBV27 combines with J gene TRBJ2-3, with 7 bases fitting TRBD2. V lost 6 bases to trimming and J lost 0 bases; unmatched junction nucleotides: 18. The CDR3 runs 19 residues. The germline V gene encodes CDR1 MNHEY and CDR2 SMNVEV (reference sequence).

The genes are TRBV7-2 and TRBJ1-6; D perhaps matches TRBD1 (6 bases). Between the trimmed V and J ends, which lost 2 bases and 10 bases, there was a span of 12 bases. The CDR3 consists of 14 residues. CDR1 is SGHTA, CDR2 FQGNSA, per germline. The CDR3 spells CASSLKDSLSPLHF. The CDR3 nucleotides read TGTGCCAGCAGCTTAAAGGACAGTTTGTCACCCCTCCACTTT.

This rearrangement joins TRBV19 to TRBJ2-6; 7 bases fit TRBD1. Trimming cost V 5 bases and J 0 bases; bases outside gene matches: 7. Germline V CDR1 and CDR2: LNHDA, SQIVND (reference sequence). The CDR3 is 17 amino acids. The CDR3 spells CASSQGQRSSGANVLTF. The CDR3, as DNA: TGTGCCAGTAGTCAGGGACAGAGGTCCTCTGGGGCCAACGTCCTGACTTTC.

V usage is TRBV6-1 and J usage is TRBJ2-7; no definite D call. V shed 2 bases and J shed 4 bases, with 6 bases lying between them. Germline V lookup: CDR1 MNHNS, CDR2 SASEGT. This CDR3 contains 12 residues. In DNA form, the CDR3 reads TGTGCCAGCAGTGAATTTATATACGAGCAGTACTTC. It codes for CASSEFIYEQYF.

The rearrangement uses TRBV27 and TRBJ1-2, with D perhaps TRBD1 (6 bases). The CDR3 runs 15 residues. Germline lookup yields CDR1 MNHEY and CDR2 SMNVEV (reference sequence). Trimming pared 4 bases from V and 5 bases from J, leaving 17 bases between. CDR3 sequence: CASSYLNREPYGYTF. The CDR3 nucleotides read TGTGCCAGCAGTTATCTAAACAGGGAACCTTATGGCTACACCTTC.

Here the CDR3 reads CAISDPPSGQVRV. CDR3 bases: TGTGCCATCAGTGACCCCCCCTCGGGACAGGTCCGAGTC. The chain links TRBV10-3 to TRBJ2-7; 8 bases line up with TRBD1. There are 13 residues in the CDR3. Per the germline V gene, CDR1 is ENHRY and CDR2 is SYGVKD.

The V call is TRBV19, the J call TRBJ2-3, with TRBD1 matching over 10 bases. Germline CDR1 is LNHDA and CDR2 is SQIVND (reference sequence). This CDR3 spans 15 amino acids. V lost 7 bases and J lost 4; bases outside the gene matches: 8. The CDR3 is CASKVGTGAPDTQYF. In DNA, the CDR3 is TGTGCCAGTAAGGTCGGGACAGGGGCGCCAGATACGCAGTATTTT.

This clone has just one count. DNA for the CDR3: TGCGCCAGCAGCTTGGACTCCGGGGGGACCACCGGGGAGCTGTTTTTT. Translation: CASSLDSGGTTGELFF. This chain uses TRBV5-1 with TRBJ2-2, with 7 bases identical to TRBD2. Germline CDR1 SGHRS, CDR2 YFSETQ. The CDR3 covers 16 residues. J lost 4 bases, V lost 0 bases, and 6 bases had no gene match.

The chain couples TRBV5-4 to TRBJ1-1; D may be TRBD1 (6 bases). Looked up from germline, CDR1 is SGHNT and CDR2 is YYREEE (reference sequence). Trimming left V 6 bases short and J 0 bases short, with 9 bases between. The CDR3 is 13 residues long. The CDR3 DNA sequence: TGTGCCAGCAAGGCAGGGGTGAACACTGAAGCTTTCTTT. This codes for CASKAGVNTEAFF.

As concerns this clone: Other DNA sequences from this sample encode an identical CDR3 as well. The V gene is TRBV4-1, the J gene TRBJ1-2; 7 positions match TRBD1. Germline V gene sequence: CDR1 MGHRA, CDR2 YSYEKL. This CDR3 has 16 residues. V shed 4 bases, J shed 2 bases, and the junction held 10 bases outside the gene matches. The CDR3 spells CASSLNRQGSNYGYTF. The DNA of the CDR3 is TGCGCCAGCAGCCTAAATCGACAGGGATCGAACTATGGCTACACCTTC.

V usage is TRBV29-1 and J usage is TRBJ1-2, with 7 nucleotides matching TRBD1. The CDR3 is made up of 13 amino acids. The germline V gene has CDR1 SQVTM and CDR2 ANQGSEA. V shed 3 bases, J shed 4 bases, and the junction held 5 bases outside the gene matches. The DNA of the CDR3 is TGCAGCGTTGACAGGGGGGATGGCTATGGCTACACCTTC. Amino acid sequence: CSVDRGDGYGYTF.

V is TRBV6-4 and J is TRBJ1-2; 7 bases map to TRBD1. This CDR3 has 13 residues. Germline V gives CDR1 MRHNA, CDR2 SNTAGT. Trimming removed 3 bases from V and 7 bases from J; junction bases left unmatched: 5. CDR3 in amino acids: CASSELGGVGYTF. The CDR3 DNA reads as TGTGCCAGCAGTGAATTAGGGGGCGTTGGCTACACCTTC.

The rearrangement uses TRBV7-3 and TRBJ2-6; the D gene is possibly TRBD1 (5 bases). With 5 bases removed from V and 2 bases from J, the gap between germline ends came to 13 bases. The CDR3 has 16 amino acids. Germline V gene lookup returns CDR1 SGHTA and CDR2 FQGTGA. CDR3 nucleotide sequence: TGTGCCAGCAGCACCGCAGGGTTGCCTGGGGCCAACGTCCTGACTTTC. Translated: CASSTAGLPGANVLTF.